This entry is about one T cell receptor beta chain. Its specificity is not known. The sample belongs to a study of PD-1 blockade in mismatch repair-deficient tumors. Study details: Patients had approximately 12 mismatch repair-deficient cancer types, all previously treated and progressing.

The study's findings and limits: After pembrolizumab, tumor-resident clones rose rapidly, then generally contracted before radiologic responses.

This CDR3 contains 18 residues. Germline V lookup: CDR1 SGHRS, CDR2 YFSETQ. Trimming removed 4 bases from V and 4 bases from J; junction bases left unmatched: 12. Clones were sequenced by immunoSEQ multiplex PCR, and TCRdb holds only the in-frame ones, with some missing. The sample lists more than 95,000 clones; about 88% were seen once. The specimen was peripheral blood, collected 44 weeks after starting pembrolizumab. This TCR came from an adult with mismatch repair-deficient cancer. The rearrangement uses TRBV5-1 and TRBJ2-1; 12 bases map to TRBD2. CDR3 sequence (DNA): TGCGCCAGCAGCCCCCGGGCTAGCGGGAGGGCGAGGTACAATGAGCAGTTCTTC. Protein: CASSPRASGRARYNEQFF.